The source of this T cell receptor (beta chain) is a study of technical replicates of blood from several donors (TCRdb year 2017). The method was the immunoSEQ multiplex PCR assay. TCRdb re-hosts the immuneACCESS table, in-frame sequences only. Its copies lack some clones; in the studies checked, an unresolved V gene accounts for under half of them, and the cause for the rest is not known. Recorded for this sample are approximately 69,000 clones; roughly 96% of them occurred a single time. Together, the top ten hold 0.2% to 0.25% of the sample. CDR1 and CDR2, per the germline V gene, are SGHRS and YFSETQ. From cysteine to phenylalanine, the CDR3 is 13 amino acids long. Only the CDR3 region is kept as DNA, spanning 39 bases read in frame from base 1. V is clipped by 0 bases and J by 5 bases, and the sequence between their germline boundaries is 5 bases long. As concerns this clone: Its binding antigen is unknown. Base qualities were left out, and no much larger clone turns up one base away.

The sequenced sample consisted of T cells isolated from PBMCs. The chain uses TRBV5-1 and TRBJ2-2, with no confident D gene call. The TCR was taken from a human donor in good health. The CDR3 amino acid sequence is: CASSLALTGELFF. In nucleotides, the sequence is TGCGCCAGCAGCTTGGCCTTAACCGGGGAGCTGTTTTTT.